Listed below are T cell receptor beta chains from one sample, sequenced in a study of T cells after yellow fever vaccination. TCRdb used MiXCR to reprocess the 5' RACE reads, holding one entry per CDR3 protein. In the table there are some 420,000 distinct CDR3 sequences, under 20% of which are singletons. The sequencing here drew on PBMCs, taken before the yellow fever booster vaccination. These receptors came from a man younger than 30 who received the YFV17D yellow fever vaccine. Both conserved end residues are part of each CDR3. D genes are given only for firm matches. Size tells how often a clone was seen (once, few, many) or the class of an expanded clone, and some rows leave it out.

V	D	J	size	CDR3	DNA
TRBV6-2/TRBV6-3	NA	TRBJ2-1	few	CASNRGQGNGFF	TGTGCCAGCAACCGAGGGCAGGGGAACGGGTTCTTC
TRBV7-2	NA	TRBJ2-2	many	CASSLERVENGGELFF	TGTGCCAGCAGCTTAGAGAGGGTAGAAAACGGCGGGGAGCTGTTTTTT
TRBV5-1	NA	TRBJ2-1	NA	CASSLVLVTVSNNEQFF	TGCGCCAGCAGCTTGGTACTCGTCACTGTGTCCAACAATGAGCAGTTCTTC
TRBV5-1	NA	TRBJ2-1	few	CASIPGGGHNEQFF	TGCGCCAGCATCCCTGGGGGGGGCCACAATGAGCAGTTCTTC
TRBV27	NA	TRBJ1-2	NA	CASRTLGVPAYGYTF	TGTGCCAGCAGAACCCTGGGGGTCCCCGCCTATGGCTACACCTTC
TRBV6-2/TRBV6-3	TRBD1	TRBJ1-6	few	CASSFDRGRNERVNSPLHF	TGTGCCAGCAGTTTTGACAGGGGCCGCAATGAGCGAGTTAATTCACCCCTCCACTTT
TRBV11-1	NA	TRBJ1-5	NA	CATIHSNQPQHF	TGTGCCACCATACATAGCAATCAGCCCCAGCATTTT
TRBV4-1	NA	TRBJ2-2	few	CASSQVAGLTGELFF	TGCGCCAGCAGCCAAGTTGCGGGATTAACCGGGGAGCTGTTTTTT
TRBV30	NA	TRBJ1-1	NA	CAWSRSRGAFF	TGTGCCTGGAGTCGGTCGAGGGGAGCTTTCTTT
TRBV6-2/TRBV6-3	TRBD2	TRBJ2-1	many	CASSYSAPSGVYNEQFF	TGTGCCAGCAGTTACTCGGCCCCTAGCGGGGTATACAATGAGCAGTTCTTC
TRBV7-2	TRBD1	TRBJ2-4	NA	CASSPGRRDRFIGYF	TGTGCCAGCAGCCCCGGCCGGCGGGACAGGTTTATAGGGTACTTC
TRBV20-1	NA	TRBJ2-5	NA	CSAGETPRETQYF	TGCAGTGCTGGGGAGACCCCCCGGGAGACCCAGTACTTC
TRBV9	NA	TRBJ1-1	few	CASSPGNPGDTEAFF	TGTGCCAGCAGCCCCGGGAACCCAGGGGACACTGAAGCTTTCTTT
TRBV28	NA	TRBJ2-2	NA	CASSLIQGRAGELFF	TGTGCCAGCAGTTTAATACAGGGGAGGGCCGGGGAGCTGTTTTTT
TRBV9	NA	TRBJ1-3	few	CASSPGTSFGDTIYF	TGTGCCAGCAGCCCCGGGACGTCCTTTGGGGACACCATATATTTT
TRBV7-7	NA	TRBJ2-5	many	CASSLGGAPLQETQYF	TGTGCCAGCAGCTTAGGAGGGGCCCCTCTCCAAGAGACCCAGTACTTC
TRBV29-1	NA	TRBJ1-4	NA	CSVGSGNEKLFF	TGCAGCGTTGGATCCGGGAATGAAAAACTGTTTTTT
TRBV6-6	NA	TRBJ1-5	few	CASTRGGGPQHF	TGTGCCAGCACCCGGGGGGGTGGCCCCCAGCATTTT
TRBV24-1	NA	TRBJ1-5	NA	CATSEHFNQPQHF	TGTGCCACCAGTGAACATTTCAATCAGCCCCAGCATTTT
TRBV4-3	TRBD2	TRBJ2-7	few	CASSQDEPSGGVYEQYF	TGCGCCAGCAGCCAAGATGAGCCTAGCGGGGGGGTTTACGAGCAGTACTTC
TRBV20-1	NA	TRBJ2-3	few	CSARDEAGLTDTQYF	TGCAGTGCTAGAGATGAGGCAGGACTCACAGATACGCAGTATTTT
TRBV7-9	TRBD1	TRBJ2-7	few	CASSSGTGGSYEQYF	TGTGCCAGCAGCTCGGGGACAGGGGGCTCCTACGAGCAGTACTTC
TRBV7-9	NA	TRBJ2-1	few	CASSRSRGGLYNEQFF	TGTGCCAGCAGCCGTTCGCGCGGGGGCCTTTACAATGAGCAGTTCTTC
TRBV6-5	TRBD1	TRBJ2-5	few	CASSYSGGNGETQYF	TGTGCCAGCAGTTACTCAGGGGGCAACGGAGAGACCCAGTACTTC
TRBV20-1	TRBD1	TRBJ2-2	NA	CSARRGPALTGELFF	TGCAGTGCTAGAAGGGGGCCCGCCCTCACCGGGGAGCTGTTTTTT
TRBV5-4	TRBD1	TRBJ1-1	NA	CASSLTGVTEAFF	TGTGCCAGCAGCTTAACAGGGGTAACTGAAGCTTTCTTT
TRBV7-9	NA	TRBJ2-7	few	CASSLVVGGPYEQYF	TGTGCCAGCAGCTTGGTAGTCGGGGGGCCCTACGAGCAGTACTTC
TRBV7-6	NA	TRBJ2-1	NA	CASSRTGIHNEQFF	TGTGCCAGCAGTCGAACAGGGATCCACAATGAGCAGTTCTTC
TRBV7-3	TRBD2	TRBJ2-3	NA	CASSPVASGASDTQYF	TGTGCCAGCAGCCCCGTGGCTAGCGGGGCATCAGATACGCAGTATTTT
TRBV29-1	TRBD2	TRBJ2-3	few	CSAGGGADTQYF	TGCAGCGCGGGGGGAGGTGCAGATACGCAGTATTTT
TRBV11-2	NA	TRBJ1-1	NA	CASSSFRDTEAFF	TGTGCCAGCAGCTCTTTCCGGGACACTGAAGCTTTCTTT
TRBV6-2/TRBV6-3	NA	TRBJ2-5	few	CASSYSKGRWREETQYF	TGTGCCAGCAGTTACTCAAAGGGAAGATGGAGAGAAGAGACCCAGTACTTC
TRBV20-1	NA	TRBJ1-2	NA	CSAVRDVYGYTF	TGCAGTGCTGTCAGAGATGTCTATGGCTACACCTTC
TRBV4-3	TRBD1	TRBJ1-6	NA	CASSQESGQGNSPLHF	TGCGCCAGCAGCCAAGAGTCCGGACAGGGGAATTCACCCCTCCACTTT
TRBV11-2	NA	TRBJ2-7	few	CASSPRQSYEQYF	TGTGCCAGCAGCCCCCGACAGTCCTACGAGCAGTACTTC
TRBV6-4	TRBD1	TRBJ2-3	NA	CASSEFDRATDTQYF	TGTGCCAGCAGTGAATTCGACAGGGCCACAGATACGCAGTATTTT
TRBV11-2	TRBD2	TRBJ2-2	few	CASSSGLAGSRIDTGELFF	TGTGCCAGCAGCTCGGGACTAGCGGGGAGCCGAATTGACACCGGGGAGCTGTTTTTT
TRBV12-3/TRBV12-4	TRBD2	TRBJ2-2	few	CASGWASGGFGELFF	TGTGCCAGCGGCTGGGCTAGCGGGGGATTCGGGGAGCTGTTTTTT
TRBV2	NA	TRBJ1-5	few	CASTLETDQPQHF	TGTGCCAGCACCCTTGAAACGGATCAGCCCCAGCATTTT
TRBV6-5	TRBD1	TRBJ2-7	NA	CASSYSQGTGVEQYF	TGTGCCAGCAGTTACTCCCAAGGCACAGGGGTCGAGCAGTACTTC